This T cell receptor (beta chain) was sequenced for a study of blood T cell repertoires in COVID-19. Across the study: T cells, B-cell-depleted T cells, or PBMCs provided the cDNA or gDNA that served as material.

In its sample, this clone was seen a few times. Assay used: immunoSEQ multiplex PCR; TCRdb lists only in-frame clones, some missing. The data show roughly 100,000 clones, approximately 80% seen once. This CDR3 region has 13 residues. Germline V gene lookup returns CDR1 SGHRS and CDR2 YFSETQ. V lost 4 bases and J 1 base, leaving 8 bases between the germline ends. This TCR derives from a man in his 70s with acute or convalescent COVID-19. Material: peripheral blood. This rearrangement joins TRBV5-1 to TRBJ1-1; no clear D. CDR3 loop: CASSPVGNTEAFF. As DNA, the CDR3 is TGCGCCAGCAGCCCGGTCGGGAACACTGAAGCTTTCTTT.